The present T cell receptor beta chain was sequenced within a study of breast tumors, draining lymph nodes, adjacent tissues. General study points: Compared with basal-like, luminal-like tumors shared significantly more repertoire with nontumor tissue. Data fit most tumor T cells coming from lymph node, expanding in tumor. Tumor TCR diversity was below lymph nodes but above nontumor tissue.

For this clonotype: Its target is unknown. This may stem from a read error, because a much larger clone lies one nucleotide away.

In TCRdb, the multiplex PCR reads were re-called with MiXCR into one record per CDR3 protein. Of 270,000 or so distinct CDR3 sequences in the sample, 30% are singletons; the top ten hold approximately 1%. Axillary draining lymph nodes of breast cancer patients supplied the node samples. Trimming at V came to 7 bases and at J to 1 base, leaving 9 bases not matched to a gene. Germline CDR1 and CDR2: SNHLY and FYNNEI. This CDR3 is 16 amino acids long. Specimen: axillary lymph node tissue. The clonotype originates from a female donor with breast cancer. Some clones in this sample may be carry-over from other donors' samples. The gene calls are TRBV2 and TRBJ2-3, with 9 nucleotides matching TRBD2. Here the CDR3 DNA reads TGTGCCAGCAAGGGGCGGGGGGGCCCCCGCACAGATACGCAGTATTTT. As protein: CASKGRGGPRTDTQYF.